The rows below give T cell receptor beta chains drawn from one sample of a study of blood T cell repertoires in COVID-19. Some clones are missing from TCRdb's copy, which holds only in-frame ones; the method was immunoSEQ multiplex PCR. Of over 250,000 clones listed, 85% are singletons. The sequencing sample was made of peripheral blood. Source of these receptors: a man between 45 and 60 years old with active or convalescent COVID-19. Both conserved end residues are part of each CDR3. The order of the fields is clone size, V gene, D gene, J gene, CDR3 protein, CDR3 DNA. D genes are given only for firm matches. Size values are once, few and many counts, or a class for expanded clones, and some rows have none.

>NA|TRBV28|NA|TRBJ1-2
CASSLGQNYGYTF
TGTGCCAGCAGTTTAGGACAGAACTATGGCTACACCTTC
>NA|TRBV7-2|NA|TRBJ2-5
CASSYTRDQETQYF
TGTGCCAGCAGCTATACCAGGGACCAAGAGACCCAGTACTTC
>NA|TRBV7-6|NA|TRBJ2-1
CASSLGLAYNEQFF
TGTGCCAGCAGCTTAGGGCTAGCCTACAATGAGCAGTTCTTC
>NA|TRBV20-1|NA|TRBJ1-4
CSASGQTPEKLFF
TGCAGTGCTAGTGGGCAGACACCTGAAAAACTGTTTTTT
>NA|TRBV5-5|TRBD1|TRBJ1-1
CASNHGQGETEAFF
TGTGCCAGCAACCACGGACAGGGAGAGACTGAAGCTTTCTTT
>once|TRBV2|TRBD2|TRBJ2-7
CASIPDLAVPYEQYF
TGTGCCAGCATCCCAGATCTAGCGGTTCCCTACGAGCAGTACTTC
>once|TRBV2|TRBD1|TRBJ1-3
CASSPIRGRQGSSGNTIYF
TGTGCCAGCAGCCCGATACGGGGACGACAGGGAAGTTCTGGAAACACCATATATTTT
>NA|TRBV19|TRBD2|TRBJ2-1
CASSLSGSSYNEQFF
TGTGCCAGTAGTCTGAGCGGGAGCTCCTACAATGAGCAGTTCTTC
>NA|TRBV7-8|TRBD1|TRBJ1-2
CASSPGQGAFSNYGYTF
TGTGCCAGCAGCCCCGGACAGGGGGCGTTTTCTAACTATGGCTACACCTTC
>NA|TRBV28|TRBD2|TRBJ2-3
CASSTGGTDTQYF
TGTGCCAGCAGTACCGGGGGGACAGATACGCAGTATTTT
>few|TRBV5-1|TRBD1|TRBJ1-2
CASSSQGGNYGYTF
TGCGCCAGCAGCTCACAGGGGGGTAACTATGGCTACACCTTC
>NA|TRBV25-1|NA|TRBJ1-5
CASSEGGQPQHF
TGTGCCAGCAGTGAGGGGGGTCAGCCCCAGCATTTT
>NA|TRBV28|NA|TRBJ2-4
CASSPLGAGMNIQYF
TGTGCCAGCAGTCCCTTAGGTGCGGGTATGAACATTCAGTACTTC
>NA|TRBV9|NA|TRBJ2-7
CASSVASRDNEQYF
TGTGCCAGCAGCGTAGCTTCTCGGGACAACGAGCAGTACTTC
>NA|TRBV2|NA|TRBJ1-4
CASRGLGTNEKLFF
TGTGCCAGCAGGGGACTGGGGACTAATGAAAAACTGTTTTTT
>NA|TRBV5-6|NA|TRBJ1-5
CASSLWGGLYSNQPQHF
TGTGCCAGCAGCTTGTGGGGGGGCCTGTATAGCAATCAGCCCCAGCATTTT
>NA|TRBV27|TRBD1|TRBJ2-2
CASYGLQGKNTGELFF
TGTGCCAGCTATGGTCTACAGGGGAAGAACACCGGGGAGCTGTTTTTT
>NA|TRBV6-1|NA|TRBJ1-2
CASSEVGSGRGYTF
TGTGCCAGCAGTGAAGTGGGCTCAGGCAGGGGCTACACCTTC
>NA|TRBV7-2|NA|TRBJ2-3
CASSPDRSTDTQYF
TGTGCCAGCAGCCCAGACAGAAGCACAGATACGCAGTATTTT
>NA|TRBV5-5|TRBD1|TRBJ1-5
CASSYRTGSYQPQHF
TGTGCCAGCAGCTACCGGACAGGGTCTTATCAGCCCCAGCATTTT
>NA|TRBV7-6|TRBD2|TRBJ2-3
CASSASSGSSTDTQYF
TGTGCCAGCAGCGCTTCTAGCGGGTCTAGCACAGATACGCAGTATTTT
>NA|TRBV19|NA|TRBJ2-7
CASSSRFYEQYF
TGTGCCAGTAGTTCCAGGTTCTACGAGCAGTACTTC
>NA|TRBV28|TRBD2|TRBJ2-7
CASSRALAGLHEQYF
TGTGCCAGCAGTCGTGCACTAGCGGGATTGCACGAGCAGTACTTC
>NA|TRBV5-1|TRBD2|TRBJ2-7
CASSEIAGGPYEQYF
TGCGCCAGCAGCGAAATAGCGGGAGGGCCCTACGAGCAGTACTTC
>NA|TRBV19|NA|TRBJ2-3
CAKRPGTWELDHTQYF
TGTGCGAAACGCCCCGGGACTTGGGAACTAGATCATACGCAGTATTTT
>NA|TRBV2|NA|TRBJ1-4
CASSPLPGGYEKLFF
TGTGCCAGCAGTCCCCTGCCCGGGGGATATGAAAAACTGTTTTTT
>NA|TRBV5-6|NA|TRBJ1-2
CASSLNGGDYGYTF
TGTGCCAGCAGCTTGAACGGAGGGGACTATGGCTACACCTTC
>NA|TRBV18|NA|TRBJ2-1
CASSPQTSNEQFF
TGTGCCAGCTCACCACAGACTAGCAATGAGCAGTTCTTC
>NA|TRBV2|TRBD2|TRBJ2-7
CASSLGLAGRESYEQYF
TGTGCCAGCAGTCTTGGACTAGCGGGAAGGGAGTCCTACGAGCAGTACTTC
>NA|TRBV2|TRBD1|TRBJ2-4
CASSSTWTGGAENIQYF
TGTGCCAGCAGTTCGACATGGACAGGGGGCGCGGAAAACATTCAGTACTTC